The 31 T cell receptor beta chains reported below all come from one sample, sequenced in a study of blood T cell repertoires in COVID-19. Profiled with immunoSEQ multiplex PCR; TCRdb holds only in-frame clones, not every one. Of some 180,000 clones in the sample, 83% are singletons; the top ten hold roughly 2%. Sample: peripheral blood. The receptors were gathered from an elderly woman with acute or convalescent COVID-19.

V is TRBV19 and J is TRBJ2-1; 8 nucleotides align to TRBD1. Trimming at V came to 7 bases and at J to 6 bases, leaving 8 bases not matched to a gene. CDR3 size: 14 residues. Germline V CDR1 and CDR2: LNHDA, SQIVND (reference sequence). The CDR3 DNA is TGTGCCAGTAAGGTCTGGACAGGGACCAATGAGCAGTTCTTC. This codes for CASKVWTGTNEQFF.

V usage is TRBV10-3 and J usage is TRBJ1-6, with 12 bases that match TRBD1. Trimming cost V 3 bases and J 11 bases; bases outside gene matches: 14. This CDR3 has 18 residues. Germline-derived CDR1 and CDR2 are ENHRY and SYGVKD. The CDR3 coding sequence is TGTGCCATCAGTGACACTCCGGGTGGGACAGGGGGCAAGACACCCCTCCACTTT. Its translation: CAISDTPGGTGGKTPLHF.

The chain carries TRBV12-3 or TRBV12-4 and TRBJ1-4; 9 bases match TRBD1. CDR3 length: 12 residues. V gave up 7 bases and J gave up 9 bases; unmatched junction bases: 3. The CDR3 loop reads CASTTGGQKLFF. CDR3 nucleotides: TGTGCCAGCACTACAGGGGGCCAAAAACTGTTTTTT.

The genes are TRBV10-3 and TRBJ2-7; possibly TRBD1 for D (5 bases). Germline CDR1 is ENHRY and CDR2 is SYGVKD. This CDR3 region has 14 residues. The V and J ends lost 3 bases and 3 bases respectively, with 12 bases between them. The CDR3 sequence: CAISERGHGYEQYF. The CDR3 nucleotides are TGTGCCATCAGTGAAAGAGGACACGGCTACGAGCAGTACTTC.

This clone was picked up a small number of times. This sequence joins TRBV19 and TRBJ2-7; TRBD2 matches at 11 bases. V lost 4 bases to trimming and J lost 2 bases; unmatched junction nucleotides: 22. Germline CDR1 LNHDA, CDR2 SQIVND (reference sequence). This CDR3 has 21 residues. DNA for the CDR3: TGTGCCAGTAGTAAATACTTCCGACTAGCGGGATTAGGGATTCATACCTACGAGCAGTACTTC. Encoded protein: CASSKYFRLAGLGIHTYEQYF.

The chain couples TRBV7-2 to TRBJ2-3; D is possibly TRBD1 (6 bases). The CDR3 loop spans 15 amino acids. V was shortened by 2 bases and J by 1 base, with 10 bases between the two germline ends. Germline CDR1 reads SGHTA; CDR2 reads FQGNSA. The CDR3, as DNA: TGTGCCAGCAGCTTAAGGCCAGGGGGCACAGATACGCAGTATTTT. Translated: CASSLRPGGTDTQYF.

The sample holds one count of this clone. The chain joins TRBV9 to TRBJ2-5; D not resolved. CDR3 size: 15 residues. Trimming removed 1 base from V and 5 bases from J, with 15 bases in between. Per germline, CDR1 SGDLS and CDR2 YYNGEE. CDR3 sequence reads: CASSVQSSGGETQYF. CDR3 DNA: TGTGCCAGCAGCGTACAATCGTCGGGTGGGGAGACCCAGTACTTC.

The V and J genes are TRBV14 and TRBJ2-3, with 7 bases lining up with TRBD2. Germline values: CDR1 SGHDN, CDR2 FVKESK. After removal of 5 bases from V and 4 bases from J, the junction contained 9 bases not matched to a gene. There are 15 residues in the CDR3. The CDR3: CASSWAAGKADTQYF. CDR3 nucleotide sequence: TGTGCCAGCAGCTGGGCAGCGGGGAAGGCAGATACGCAGTATTTT.

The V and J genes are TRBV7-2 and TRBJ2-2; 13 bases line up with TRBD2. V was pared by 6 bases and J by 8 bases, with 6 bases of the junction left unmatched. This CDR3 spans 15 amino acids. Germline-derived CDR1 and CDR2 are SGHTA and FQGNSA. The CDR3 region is CASSKLAGGAGELFF. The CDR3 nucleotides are TGTGCCAGCAGTAAACTAGCGGGAGGGGCTGGGGAGCTGTTTTTT.

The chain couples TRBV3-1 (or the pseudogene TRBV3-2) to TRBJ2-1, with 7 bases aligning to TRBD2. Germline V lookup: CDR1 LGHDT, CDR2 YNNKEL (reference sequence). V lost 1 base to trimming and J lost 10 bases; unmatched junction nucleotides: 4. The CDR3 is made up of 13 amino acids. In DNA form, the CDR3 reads TGTGCCAGCAGCCAAGTCCGAGCGGGGGAGCAGTTCTTC. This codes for CASSQVRAGEQFF.

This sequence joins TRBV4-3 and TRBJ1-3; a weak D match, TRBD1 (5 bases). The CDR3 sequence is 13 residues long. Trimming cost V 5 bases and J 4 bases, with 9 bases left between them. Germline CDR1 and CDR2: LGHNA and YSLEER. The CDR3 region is CASSTGGGNTIYF. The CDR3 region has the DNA TGCGCCAGCAGCACCGGGGGGGGAAACACCATATATTTT.

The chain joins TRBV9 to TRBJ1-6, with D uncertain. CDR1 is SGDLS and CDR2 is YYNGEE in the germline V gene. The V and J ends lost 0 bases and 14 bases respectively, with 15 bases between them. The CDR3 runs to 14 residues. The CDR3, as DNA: TGTGCCAGCAGCGTAGCTACGACCGGAGTATCCCTCCACTTT. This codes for CASSVATTGVSLHF.

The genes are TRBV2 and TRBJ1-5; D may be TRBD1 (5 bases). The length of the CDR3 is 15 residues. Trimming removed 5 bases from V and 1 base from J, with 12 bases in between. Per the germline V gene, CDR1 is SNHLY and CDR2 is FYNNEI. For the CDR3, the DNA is TGTGCCAGCAGTTCCAGCCGGGGGAGCAATCAGCCCCAGCATTTT. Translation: CASSSSRGSNQPQHF. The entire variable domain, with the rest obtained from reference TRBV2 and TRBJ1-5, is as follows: EPEVTQTPSHQVTQMGQEVILRCVPISNHLYFYWYRQILGQKVEFLVSFYNNEISEKSEIFDDQFSVERPDGSNFTLKIRSTKLEDSAMYFCASSSSRGSNQPQHFGDGTRLSIL.

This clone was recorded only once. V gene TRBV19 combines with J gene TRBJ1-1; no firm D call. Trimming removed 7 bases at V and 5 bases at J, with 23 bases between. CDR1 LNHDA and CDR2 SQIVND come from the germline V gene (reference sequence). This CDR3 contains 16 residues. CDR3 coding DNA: TGTGCCAGTAACCCAAAGACACTGGGGAGTCTGACTGAAGCTTTCTTT. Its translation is CASNPKTLGSLTEAFF. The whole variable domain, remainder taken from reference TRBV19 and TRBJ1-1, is DGGITQSPKYLFRKEGQNVTLSCEQNLNHDAMYWYRQDPGQGLRLIYYSQIVNDFQKGDIAEGYSVSREKKESFPLTVTSAQKNPTAFYLCASNPKTLGSLTEAFFGQGTRLTVV.

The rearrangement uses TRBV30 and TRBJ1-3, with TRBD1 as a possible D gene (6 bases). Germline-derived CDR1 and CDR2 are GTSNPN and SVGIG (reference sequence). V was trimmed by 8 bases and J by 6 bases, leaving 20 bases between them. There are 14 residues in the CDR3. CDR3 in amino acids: CARTGGADENTIYF. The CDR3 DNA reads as TGTGCCCGGACCGGGGGGGCAGACGAAAACACCATATATTTT.

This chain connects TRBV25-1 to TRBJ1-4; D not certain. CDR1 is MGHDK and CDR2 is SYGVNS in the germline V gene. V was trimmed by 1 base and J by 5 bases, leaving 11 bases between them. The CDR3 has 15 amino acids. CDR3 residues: CASSEFGRGNEKLFF. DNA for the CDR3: TGTGCCAGCAGTGAATTTGGGCGAGGGAATGAAAAACTGTTTTTT.

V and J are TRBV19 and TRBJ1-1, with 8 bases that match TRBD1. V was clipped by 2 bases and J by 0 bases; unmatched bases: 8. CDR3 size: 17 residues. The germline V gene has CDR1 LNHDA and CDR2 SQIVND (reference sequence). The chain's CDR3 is CASSIRGPGGMNTEAFF. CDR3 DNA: TGTGCCAGTAGTATAAGGGGGCCAGGGGGCATGAACACTGAAGCTTTCTTT.

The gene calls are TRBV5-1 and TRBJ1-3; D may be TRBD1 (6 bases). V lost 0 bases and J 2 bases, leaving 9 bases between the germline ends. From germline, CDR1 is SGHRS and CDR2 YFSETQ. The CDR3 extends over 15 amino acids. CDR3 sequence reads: CASSLEAGAGNTIYF. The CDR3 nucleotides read TGCGCCAGCAGCTTGGAGGCAGGGGCTGGAAACACCATATATTTT.

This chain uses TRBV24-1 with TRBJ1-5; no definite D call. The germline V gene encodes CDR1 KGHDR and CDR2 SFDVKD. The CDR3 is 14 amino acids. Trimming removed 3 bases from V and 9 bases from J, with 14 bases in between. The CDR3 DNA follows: TGTGCCACCAGTGATGTCCGGGTAAACGGGCCCCAGCATTTT. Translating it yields CATSDVRVNGPQHF.

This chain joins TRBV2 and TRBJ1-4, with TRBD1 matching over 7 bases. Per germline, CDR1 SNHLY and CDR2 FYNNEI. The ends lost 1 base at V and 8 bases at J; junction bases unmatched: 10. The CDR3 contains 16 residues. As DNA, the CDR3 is TGTGCCAGCAGTGAAGGTTTGAGGGGGCGACGAGAAAAACTGTTTTTT. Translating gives CASSEGLRGRREKLFF. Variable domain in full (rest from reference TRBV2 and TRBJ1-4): EPEVTQTPSHQVTQMGQEVILRCVPISNHLYFYWYRQILGQKVEFLVSFYNNEISEKSEIFDDQFSVERPDGSNFTLKIRSTKLEDSAMYFCASSEGLRGRREKLFFGSGTQLSVL.

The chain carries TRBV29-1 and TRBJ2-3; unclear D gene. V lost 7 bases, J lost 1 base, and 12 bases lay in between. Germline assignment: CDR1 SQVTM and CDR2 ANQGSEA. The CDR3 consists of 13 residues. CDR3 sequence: CSAIPAGTDTQYF. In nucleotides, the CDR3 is TGCAGCGCAATCCCGGCGGGCACAGATACGCAGTATTTT.

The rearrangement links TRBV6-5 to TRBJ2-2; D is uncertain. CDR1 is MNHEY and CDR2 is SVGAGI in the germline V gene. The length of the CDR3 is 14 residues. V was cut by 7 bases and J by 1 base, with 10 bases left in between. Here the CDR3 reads CASKENGNTGELFF. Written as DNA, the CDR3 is TGTGCCAGCAAAGAAAACGGGAACACCGGGGAGCTGTTTTTT.

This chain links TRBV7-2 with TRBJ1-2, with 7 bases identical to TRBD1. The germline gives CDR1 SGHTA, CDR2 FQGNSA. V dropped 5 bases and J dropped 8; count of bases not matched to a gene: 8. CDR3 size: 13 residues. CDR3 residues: CASSPRTGGGYTF. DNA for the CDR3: TGTGCCAGCAGCCCAAGGACAGGCGGGGGCTACACCTTC.

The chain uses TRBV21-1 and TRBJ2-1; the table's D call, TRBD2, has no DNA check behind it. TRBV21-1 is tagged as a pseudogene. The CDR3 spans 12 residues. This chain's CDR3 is CASRSDYNEQFF. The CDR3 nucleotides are TGTGCCAGCAGAAGCGACTACAATGAGCAGTTCTTC.

The CDR3 spells CASSFGLGGQTEAFF. CDR3 nucleotides: TGTGCCAGCAGCTTTGGTCTCGGGGGGCAGACTGAAGCTTTCTTT. V gene TRBV5-5 combines with J gene TRBJ1-1, with a tentative D call TRBD1 (6 bases). Between the trimmed V and J ends, which lost 2 bases and 5 bases, there was a span of 16 bases. CDR3 length: 15 amino acids. Germline-derived CDR1 and CDR2 are SGHKS and YYEKEE (reference sequence).

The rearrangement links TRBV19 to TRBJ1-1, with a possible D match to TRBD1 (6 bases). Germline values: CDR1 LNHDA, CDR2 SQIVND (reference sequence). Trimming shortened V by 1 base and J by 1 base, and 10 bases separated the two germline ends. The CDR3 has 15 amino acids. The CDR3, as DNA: TGTGCCAGTAGTATAGGCGGACAGCCGAACACTGAAGCTTTCTTT. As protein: CASSIGGQPNTEAFF.

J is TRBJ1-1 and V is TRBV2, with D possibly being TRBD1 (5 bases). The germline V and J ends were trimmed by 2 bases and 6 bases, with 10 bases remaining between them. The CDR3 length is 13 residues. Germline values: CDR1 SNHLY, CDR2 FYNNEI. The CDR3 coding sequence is TGTGCCAGCAGTGAACAGGGTTTCGCTGAAGCTTTCTTT. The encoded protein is CASSEQGFAEAFF. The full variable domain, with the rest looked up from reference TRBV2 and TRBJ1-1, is EPEVTQTPSHQVTQMGQEVILRCVPISNHLYFYWYRQILGQKVEFLVSFYNNEISEKSEIFDDQFSVERPDGSNFTLKIRSTKLEDSAMYFCASSEQGFAEAFFGQGTRLTVV.

This CDR3 reads CASSFGPGQGLYGYTF. The CDR3 DNA is TGTGCCAGCAGCTTTGGCCCGGGACAGGGACTTTATGGCTACACCTTC. The genes are TRBV7-9 and TRBJ1-2; the match to TRBD1 covers 9 bases. The CDR3 runs 16 residues. The J segment lost 5 bases and the V segment lost 3 bases, leaving 10 bases of the junction unmatched. The germline CDR1 and CDR2 sequences are SEHNR and FQNEAQ (reference sequence).

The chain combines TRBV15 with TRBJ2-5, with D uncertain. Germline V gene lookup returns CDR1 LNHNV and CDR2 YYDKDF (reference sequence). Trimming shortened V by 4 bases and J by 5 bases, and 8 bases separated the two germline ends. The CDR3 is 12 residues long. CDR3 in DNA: TGTGCCACCAGCAATGAGGCCGAGACCCAGTACTTC. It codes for CATSNEAETQYF. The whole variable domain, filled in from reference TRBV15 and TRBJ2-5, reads DAMVIQNPRYQVTQFGKPVTLSCSQTLNHNVMYWYQQKSSQAPKLLFHYYDKDFNNEADTPDNFQSRRPNTSFCFLDIRSPGLGDTAMYLCATSNEAETQYFGPGTRLLVL.

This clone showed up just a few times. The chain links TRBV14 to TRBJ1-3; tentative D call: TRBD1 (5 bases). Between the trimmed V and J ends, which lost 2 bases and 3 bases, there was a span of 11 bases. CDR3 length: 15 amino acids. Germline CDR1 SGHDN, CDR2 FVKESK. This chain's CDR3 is CASSQTGAIGNTIYF. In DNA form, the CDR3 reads TGTGCCAGCAGCCAAACTGGGGCAATTGGAAACACCATATATTTT.

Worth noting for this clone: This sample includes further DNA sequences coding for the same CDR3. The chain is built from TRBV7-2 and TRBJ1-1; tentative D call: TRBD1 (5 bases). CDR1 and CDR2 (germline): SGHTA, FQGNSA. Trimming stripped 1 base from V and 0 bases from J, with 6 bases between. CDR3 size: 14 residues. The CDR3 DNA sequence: TGTGCCAGCAGCTTAGACAGGATGAACACTGAAGCTTTCTTT. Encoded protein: CASSLDRMNTEAFF.